A selection of T cell receptor beta chains follows, all from one sample in a study of radiotherapy plus CTLA-4 blockade in lung cancer. Profiled with immunoSEQ multiplex PCR; TCRdb holds only in-frame clones, not every one. The sample has roughly 53,000 clones; 84% are singletons. This specimen consisted of peripheral blood, obtained from a patient treated with radiotherapy plus ipilimumab. These TCRs come from a human donor with non-small cell lung cancer whose response to radiotherapy plus ipilimumab could not be evaluated. Both conserved end residues are part of each CDR3. The order of the fields is V gene, clone size, D gene, J gene, CDR3 protein, CDR3 DNA. D genes are given only for firm matches. Clone size, where shown, is once, few, many, or a class for clones that have expanded.

TRBV9	NA	NA	TRBJ2-3	CASSVVGDLPTDTQYF	TGTGCCAGCAGCGTAGTTGGAGACTTACCGACAGATACGCAGTATTTT
TRBV28	NA	TRBD1	TRBJ1-2	CASSLIGTGGPSLYGYTF	TGTGCCAGCAGTTTAATTGGGACAGGGGGCCCCTCGCTCTATGGCTACACCTTC
TRBV14	once	TRBD2	TRBJ2-7	CASSQVFSGRASYEQYF	TGTGCCAGCAGCCAAGTTTTTAGCGGGAGGGCCTCCTACGAGCAGTACTTC
TRBV6-6	NA	NA	TRBJ1-1	CASSGDSTSTEAFF	TGTGCCAGCAGCGGCGACAGTACAAGCACTGAAGCTTTCTTT
TRBV28	NA	NA	TRBJ1-5	CASSSQGQISNQPQHF	TGTGCCAGCAGTTCCCAGGGGCAGATTAGCAATCAGCCCCAGCATTTT
TRBV30	few	TRBD1	TRBJ1-4	CAWSAYRGDEKLFF	TGTGCCTGGAGTGCCTACAGGGGAGACGAAAAACTGTTTTTT
TRBV27	NA	NA	TRBJ2-7	CASSPTGTHPYEQYF	TGTGCCAGCAGTCCAACCGGGACTCACCCTTACGAGCAGTACTTC
TRBV28	NA	NA	TRBJ1-5	CASSPLRAGGAEYSNQPQHF	TGTGCCAGCAGTCCCCTTAGAGCGGGGGGCGCAGAGTATAGCAATCAGCCCCAGCATTTT
TRBV7-8	NA	NA	TRBJ1-1	CASSLGAGGTEAFF	TGTGCCAGCAGCTTAGGGGCGGGAGGCACTGAAGCTTTCTTT
TRBV13	NA	NA	TRBJ1-5	CASSLERNQPQHF	TGTGCCAGCAGCTTAGAGCGCAATCAGCCCCAGCATTTT
TRBV7-2	NA	NA	TRBJ1-1	CASSLAGESTEAFF	TGTGCCAGCAGCTTAGCAGGAGAGAGTACTGAAGCTTTCTTT
TRBV7-9	few	NA	TRBJ1-2	CASSLEAGYGYTF	TGTGCCAGCAGCTTAGAGGCAGGCTATGGCTACACCTTC
TRBV5-1	NA	TRBD1	TRBJ1-1	CASSTTGVGTEAFF	TGCGCCAGCAGCACGACAGGGGTTGGGACTGAAGCTTTCTTT
TRBV2	NA	TRBD1	TRBJ2-5	CASRPGQGQETQYF	TGTGCCAGCAGACCCGGACAGGGTCAAGAGACCCAGTACTTC
TRBV7-9	NA	NA	TRBJ2-2	CASSVAGSWTGELFF	TGTGCCAGCAGCGTTGCAGGGTCATGGACCGGGGAGCTGTTTTTT
TRBV9	few	TRBD1	TRBJ2-5	CASSVGSGGETQYF	TGTGCCAGCAGCGTAGGCTCAGGGGGAGAGACCCAGTACTTC
TRBV6-5	NA	TRBD1	TRBJ2-2	CASSYHGTVNTGELFF	TGTGCCAGCAGTTACCATGGGACAGTCAACACCGGGGAGCTGTTTTTT
TRBV28	NA	NA	TRBJ1-2	CASSLGQLYGYTF	TGTGCCAGCAGCCTAGGACAGTTATATGGCTACACCTTC
TRBV15	NA	NA	TRBJ1-1	CATSRGGSNTEAFF	TGTGCCACCAGCAGAGGAGGGTCGAACACTGAAGCTTTCTTT
TRBV9	NA	TRBD2	TRBJ2-5	CASSTGLAGVGETQYF	TGTGCCAGCAGCACGGGACTAGCGGGAGTCGGGGAGACCCAGTACTTC
TRBV28	NA	TRBD1	TRBJ1-3	CASLDRGPWSGNTIYF	TGTGCCAGCCTCGACAGGGGGCCATGGTCCGGAAACACCATATATTTT
TRBV6-5	once	TRBD1	TRBJ1-4	CASRRGQGGKLFF	TGTGCCAGCAGACGTGGACAGGGGGGAAAACTGTTTTTT
TRBV25-1	NA	NA	TRBJ1-2	CASSEFSVPGYTF	TGTGCCAGCAGTGAATTCTCGGTTCCTGGCTACACCTTC
TRBV9	NA	NA	TRBJ2-2	CASRVEGGHTGELFF	TGTGCCAGCAGGGTGGAAGGGGGTCACACCGGGGAGCTGTTTTTT
TRBV9	NA	NA	TRBJ2-2	CASSLGGGTGELFF	TGTGCCAGCAGCCTAGGGGGGGGCACCGGGGAGCTGTTTTTT
TRBV28	NA	TRBD2	TRBJ2-1	CASSPAGTSGNYEQFF	TGTGCCAGCAGTCCGGCCGGGACTAGCGGGAACTATGAGCAGTTCTTC
TRBV4-1	NA	NA	TRBJ1-1	CASSQGRSRTTWGTEAFF	TGCGCCAGCAGCCAAGGCCGCTCCAGGACAACCTGGGGTACTGAAGCTTTCTTT
TRBV28	NA	TRBD2	TRBJ2-1	CASSVTSGVYYNEQFF	TGTGCCAGCAGTGTGACTAGCGGGGTCTACTACAATGAGCAGTTCTTC
TRBV6-5	NA	NA	TRBJ2-7	CASRLSGPYEQYF	TGTGCCAGCAGATTAAGCGGGCCCTACGAGCAGTACTTC
TRBV7-9	medium-sized	NA	TRBJ2-7	CASSLRGGGDEQYF	TGTGCCAGCAGCTTAAGAGGGGGAGGGGACGAGCAGTACTTC
TRBV18	NA	NA	TRBJ2-1	CASSYRENEQFF	TGTGCCAGCTCATACAGGGAGAATGAGCAGTTCTTC
TRBV28	once	TRBD1	TRBJ1-4	CASSLDRGGTNEKLFF	TGTGCCAGCAGTTTAGACAGGGGGGGAACTAATGAAAAACTGTTTTTT
TRBV5-1	NA	TRBD2	TRBJ2-5	CASSLSSGAQETQYF	TGCGCCAGCAGCTTATCGAGCGGGGCGCAAGAGACCCAGTACTTC
TRBV7-6	NA	NA	TRBJ2-2	CASSLTGELFF	TGTGCCAGCAGCCTTACCGGGGAGCTGTTTTTT
TRBV28	NA	NA	TRBJ1-2	CASSWTAVPGYTF	TGTGCCAGCAGTTGGACAGCCGTACCAGGCTACACCTTC
TRBV9	NA	TRBD2	TRBJ2-1	CASNAGHSGSPNEQFF	TGTGCCAGCAACGCGGGGCATAGCGGGAGCCCCAATGAGCAGTTCTTC
TRBV4-3	NA	NA	TRBJ1-3	CASSQDGVGRNTIYF	TGCGCCAGCAGCCAAGACGGGGTCGGCCGAAACACCATATATTTT
TRBV27	NA	NA	TRBJ1-1	CASTSPEEREAFF	TGTGCCAGCACCTCCCCCGAGGAACGTGAAGCTTTCTTT
TRBV2	NA	TRBD1	TRBJ2-7	CASSFPPDRDSYEQYF	TGTGCCAGCAGTTTTCCTCCTGACAGGGATTCCTACGAGCAGTACTTC
TRBV11-2	NA	NA	TRBJ1-3	CASSLERGGNTIYF	TGTGCCAGCAGCTTAGAGCGGGGTGGAAACACCATATATTTT
TRBV5-1	few	NA	TRBJ2-5	CASSLDMETQYF	TGCGCCAGCAGCTTGGATATGGAGACCCAGTACTTC